These T cell receptor beta chains were read from a single sample in a study of cytomegalovirus exposure and HLA in healthy donors. Repertoires were generated with immunoSEQ multiplex PCR, while TCRdb's copy carries only in-frame clones and drops some. Here the sample spans approximately 140,000 clones, approximately 80% being singletons. The sequenced material came from PBMCs. Receptors originate from a boy aged 2 to 9 in good health and CMV-seronegative. Each CDR3 is given with its conserved first and last residue. A D gene is named only where the DNA matches it firmly. Clone size is given for some rows only: seen once, a few or many times, or a class if the clone is expanded.

abundance: .
d_gene: TRBD1
j_gene: TRBJ1-2
v_gene: TRBV13
CDR3aa: CASSLGRQGFYGYTF
CDR3nt: TGTGCCAGCAGCTTAGGGAGACAGGGCTTCTATGGCTACACCTTC

abundance: .
d_gene: TRBD1
j_gene: TRBJ1-5
v_gene: TRBV10-3
CDR3aa: CAIRGDSHQPQHF
CDR3nt: TGTGCCATCAGAGGGGACAGTCATCAGCCCCAGCATTTT

abundance: .
d_gene: .
j_gene: TRBJ2-2
v_gene: TRBV7-3
CDR3aa: CASSLYQGTGELFF
CDR3nt: TGTGCCAGCAGCTTATATCAGGGAACCGGGGAGCTGTTTTTT

abundance: .
d_gene: .
j_gene: TRBJ1-3
v_gene: TRBV10-3
CDR3aa: CAIRAGAPLGSGNTIYF
CDR3nt: TGTGCCATCAGAGCAGGCGCACCGTTAGGATCTGGAAACACCATATATTTT

abundance: .
d_gene: .
j_gene: TRBJ1-1
v_gene: TRBV11-2
CDR3aa: CASSLGPPGRGTEAFF
CDR3nt: TGTGCCAGCAGCTTAGGGCCCCCGGGGAGAGGCACTGAAGCTTTCTTT

abundance: few
d_gene: .
j_gene: TRBJ2-3
v_gene: TRBV6-4
CDR3aa: CASSVGTGISTDTQYF
CDR3nt: TGTGCCAGCAGTGTGGGCACAGGGATCAGCACAGATACGCAGTATTTT

abundance: .
d_gene: .
j_gene: TRBJ2-7
v_gene: TRBV10-3
CDR3aa: CAISEMGQSYEQYF
CDR3nt: TGTGCCATCAGTGAGATGGGGCAATCCTACGAGCAGTACTTC

abundance: .
d_gene: .
j_gene: TRBJ1-2
v_gene: TRBV30
CDR3aa: CAWSRNLHSGQGDTF
CDR3nt: TGTGCCTGGAGCCGTAACCTACACTCGGGCCAAGGGGACACCTTC

abundance: .
d_gene: TRBD1
j_gene: TRBJ2-1
v_gene: TRBV9
CDR3aa: CASSAGGYYNEQFF
CDR3nt: TGTGCCAGCAGCGCAGGGGGCTACTACAATGAGCAGTTCTTC

abundance: .
d_gene: .
j_gene: TRBJ2-3
v_gene: TRBV7-9
CDR3aa: CASSLAAHTDTQYF
CDR3nt: TGTGCCAGCAGCTTAGCAGCCCACACAGATACGCAGTATTTT

abundance: .
d_gene: TRBD1
j_gene: TRBJ2-7
v_gene: TRBV7-8
CDR3aa: CASSSSHRDRGYYEQYF
CDR3nt: TGTGCCAGCAGCTCTTCCCACCGGGACAGGGGTTACTACGAGCAGTACTTC

abundance: .
d_gene: .
j_gene: TRBJ1-5
v_gene: TRBV6-1
CDR3aa: CASSSIQGYNQPQHF
CDR3nt: TGTGCCAGCAGCAGCATCCAGGGTTACAATCAGCCCCAGCATTTT

abundance: .
d_gene: .
j_gene: TRBJ1-1
v_gene: TRBV7-2
CDR3aa: CASSDPGNTEAFF
CDR3nt: TGTGCCAGCAGCGATCCGGGGAACACTGAAGCTTTCTTT

abundance: few
d_gene: .
j_gene: TRBJ1-2
v_gene: TRBV4-1
CDR3aa: CASGTLRGGLTNYGYTF
CDR3nt: TGCGCCAGCGGGACGCTTAGGGGAGGACTTACCAACTATGGCTACACCTTC

abundance: .
d_gene: .
j_gene: TRBJ1-6
v_gene: TRBV30
CDR3aa: CAWSVHSYNSPLHF
CDR3nt: TGTGCCTGGAGTGTACACTCCTATAATTCACCCCTCCACTTT

abundance: .
d_gene: TRBD2
j_gene: TRBJ2-1
v_gene: TRBV5-1
CDR3aa: CASSWLSGNLNNEQFF
CDR3nt: TGCGCCAGCAGCTGGCTTAGCGGGAATCTAAACAATGAGCAGTTCTTC

abundance: .
d_gene: .
j_gene: TRBJ2-5
v_gene: TRBV7-3
CDR3aa: CASSLWPGEAQYF
CDR3nt: TGTGCCAGCAGCTTATGGCCCGGAGAGGCCCAGTACTTC

abundance: once
d_gene: .
j_gene: TRBJ2-3
v_gene: TRBV27
CDR3aa: CASSSTLTTDTQYF
CDR3nt: TGTGCCAGCAGTTCCACTCTTACCACAGATACGCAGTATTTT

abundance: .
d_gene: .
j_gene: TRBJ2-3
v_gene: TRBV2
CDR3aa: CASHSTDTQYF
CDR3nt: TGTGCCAGTCATAGCACAGATACGCAGTATTTT

abundance: .
d_gene: .
j_gene: TRBJ2-3
v_gene: TRBV9
CDR3aa: CASSVEGSVGDTQYF
CDR3nt: TGTGCCAGCAGCGTAGAGGGGTCGGTAGGAGATACGCAGTATTTT

abundance: .
d_gene: .
j_gene: TRBJ1-5
v_gene: TRBV4-1
CDR3aa: CASGQDPPGVGLRGQPQHF
CDR3nt: TGCGCCAGCGGCCAAGATCCGCCAGGGGTTGGGCTTAGGGGGCAGCCCCAGCATTTT

abundance: .
d_gene: .
j_gene: TRBJ2-2
v_gene: TRBV11-3
CDR3aa: CASSPGGLTGELFF
CDR3nt: TGTGCCAGCAGCCCCGGAGGGCTCACCGGGGAGCTGTTTTTT

abundance: .
d_gene: TRBD2
j_gene: TRBJ2-3
v_gene: TRBV11-1
CDR3aa: CASRRGREDTQYF
CDR3nt: TGTGCCAGCAGGCGCGGGAGGGAAGATACGCAGTATTTT

abundance: once
d_gene: TRBD1
j_gene: TRBJ1-6
v_gene: TRBV19
CDR3aa: CASSPGGAWSPLHF
CDR3nt: TGTGCCAGTAGTCCAGGGGGCGCGTGGTCACCCCTCCACTTT

abundance: .
d_gene: .
j_gene: TRBJ2-5
v_gene: TRBV9
CDR3aa: CASSEGGYQETQYF
CDR3nt: TGTGCCAGCAGCGAGGGGGGGTACCAAGAGACCCAGTACTTC

abundance: .
d_gene: TRBD2
j_gene: TRBJ2-5
v_gene: TRBV5-1
CDR3aa: CASSFRSSGGRETQYF
CDR3nt: TGCGCCAGCAGCTTTCGCTCTAGCGGGGGGCGAGAGACCCAGTACTTC

abundance: .
d_gene: .
j_gene: TRBJ1-5
v_gene: TRBV30
CDR3aa: CAWSVTRTPGSNQPQHF
CDR3nt: TGTGCCTGGAGTGTAACCCGGACACCTGGGAGCAATCAGCCCCAGCATTTT

abundance: once
d_gene: TRBD2
j_gene: TRBJ2-3
v_gene: TRBV4-2
CDR3aa: CASSQEGGGLDTQYF
CDR3nt: TGTGCCAGCAGCCAAGAGGGCGGGGGGCTCGATACGCAGTATTTT

abundance: .
d_gene: TRBD1
j_gene: TRBJ1-1
v_gene: TRBV13
CDR3aa: CASSLGQGYTEAFF
CDR3nt: TGTGCCAGCAGCCTAGGACAGGGGTACACTGAAGCTTTCTTT

abundance: .
d_gene: TRBD1
j_gene: TRBJ2-3
v_gene: TRBV4-3
CDR3aa: CASLRGGQATDTQYF
CDR3nt: TGCGCCAGCCTCCGAGGGGGACAGGCCACAGATACGCAGTATTTT

abundance: .
d_gene: TRBD2
j_gene: TRBJ2-2
v_gene: TRBV13
CDR3aa: CASSLTFKRGGLGELFF
CDR3nt: TGTGCCAGCAGCTTAACTTTCAAGCGGGGGGGCCTCGGGGAGCTGTTTTTT

abundance: .
d_gene: TRBD2
j_gene: TRBJ2-1
v_gene: TRBV6-1
CDR3aa: CASSVLAGGYNEQFF
CDR3nt: TGTGCCAGCAGCGTCCTAGCGGGGGGCTACAATGAGCAGTTCTTC

abundance: .
d_gene: .
j_gene: TRBJ2-1
v_gene: TRBV5-4
CDR3aa: CASSPRDNEQFF
CDR3nt: TGTGCCAGCAGCCCCCGCGACAATGAGCAGTTCTTC

abundance: once
d_gene: TRBD1
j_gene: TRBJ1-1
v_gene: TRBV5-1
CDR3aa: CASSLPPAGGYGEAFF
CDR3nt: TGCGCCAGCAGCTTGCCACCGGCAGGGGGGTACGGTGAAGCTTTCTTT

abundance: .
d_gene: TRBD1
j_gene: TRBJ2-2
v_gene: TRBV6-5
CDR3aa: CASRTAGQGTGELFF
CDR3nt: TGTGCCAGCAGGACTGCGGGACAGGGAACCGGGGAGCTGTTTTTT

abundance: .
d_gene: .
j_gene: TRBJ1-1
v_gene: TRBV7-3
CDR3aa: CASSLRADTEAFF
CDR3nt: TGTGCCAGCAGCTTAAGGGCAGACACTGAAGCTTTCTTT

abundance: few
d_gene: TRBD1
j_gene: TRBJ1-4
v_gene: TRBV6-1
CDR3aa: CASSTGTGNEKLFF
CDR3nt: TGTGCCAGCAGCACCGGGACAGGGAATGAAAAACTGTTTTTT

abundance: .
d_gene: TRBD2
j_gene: TRBJ2-1
v_gene: TRBV7-7
CDR3aa: CASSPITGGNEQFF
CDR3nt: TGTGCTAGCAGCCCGATAACGGGAGGCAATGAGCAGTTCTTC

abundance: .
d_gene: TRBD1
j_gene: TRBJ1-1
v_gene: TRBV27
CDR3aa: CASSGLTGKDTEAFF
CDR3nt: TGTGCCAGCAGCGGGTTGACAGGGAAGGACACTGAAGCTTTCTTT

abundance: .
d_gene: .
j_gene: TRBJ2-7
v_gene: TRBV13
CDR3aa: CASSPTDNRGSYEQYF
CDR3nt: TGTGCCAGCAGCCCCACGGACAACCGTGGGTCCTACGAGCAGTACTTC

abundance: .
d_gene: .
j_gene: TRBJ1-2
v_gene: TRBV5-1
CDR3aa: CASSSVLGRRLNYGYTF
CDR3nt: TGCGCCAGCAGCTCCGTTCTAGGGAGGAGGCTTAACTATGGCTACACCTTC

abundance: .
d_gene: TRBD1
j_gene: TRBJ1-5
v_gene: TRBV19
CDR3aa: CASSLAPPGGGQPQHF
CDR3nt: TGTGCCAGTAGTCTCGCCCCACCAGGGGGCGGACAGCCCCAGCATTTT

abundance: .
d_gene: TRBD1
j_gene: TRBJ1-4
v_gene: TRBV9
CDR3aa: CASSARQGLAEKLFF
CDR3nt: TGTGCCAGCAGCGCCAGACAGGGACTCGCTGAAAAACTGTTTTTT

abundance: .
d_gene: TRBD1
j_gene: TRBJ2-5
v_gene: TRBV5-8
CDR3aa: CASSLTGTGWQTQYF
CDR3nt: TGTGCCAGCAGCTTGACCGGGACAGGGTGGCAGACCCAGTACTTC

abundance: .
d_gene: .
j_gene: TRBJ1-2
v_gene: TRBV10-3
CDR3aa: CAISESVDTNYGYTF
CDR3nt: TGTGCCATCAGTGAGTCGGTGGACACGAACTATGGCTACACCTTC

abundance: .
d_gene: .
j_gene: TRBJ2-5
v_gene: TRBV21-1
CDR3aa: CASSKARGSEETQYF
CDR3nt: TGTGCCAGCAGCAAAGCGCGCGGCAGCGAAGAGACCCAGTACTTC

abundance: .
d_gene: .
j_gene: TRBJ2-5
v_gene: TRBV5-1
CDR3aa: CASSLPRQVRPQETQYF
CDR3nt: TGCGCCAGCAGCCTGCCCCGACAGGTTAGGCCGCAAGAGACCCAGTACTTC

abundance: .
d_gene: .
j_gene: TRBJ1-5
v_gene: TRBV6-1
CDR3aa: CASSARRGWSNQPQHF
CDR3nt: TGTGCCAGCAGTGCCCGCAGGGGATGGAGCAATCAGCCCCAGCATTTT

abundance: .
d_gene: .
j_gene: TRBJ2-5
v_gene: TRBV4-1
CDR3aa: CASSHRDSLQETQYF
CDR3nt: TGCGCCAGCAGCCACCGGGACTCTCTTCAAGAGACCCAGTACTTC

abundance: few
d_gene: TRBD2
j_gene: TRBJ2-7
v_gene: TRBV2
CDR3aa: CASSEVAGASYEQYF
CDR3nt: TGTGCCAGCAGTGAGGTAGCGGGGGCGTCCTACGAGCAGTACTTC